A selection of T cell receptor beta chains follows, all from one sample in a study of T cell changes during pregnancy in multiple sclerosis. The assay was immunoSEQ multiplex PCR, and TCRdb's table has in-frame clones only and misses some. The sample lists about 22,000 clones, approximately 89% occurring once. The starting material was CD4+ T cells from peripheral blood mononuclear cells, obtained in the third trimester of pregnancy. Every receptor here comes from a female donor with multiple sclerosis, enrolled in a pregnancy study. The CDR3 runs from the conserved cysteine through the conserved F or W. D genes are given only for firm matches. Rows may omit the clone size; those that give it use once, few, many or a size class.

CDR3,DNA,size,D,V,J
CASRGGQLMNTEAFF,TGTGCCAGCAGGGGGGGACAGCTCATGAACACTGAAGCTTTCTTT,.,TRBD1,TRBV2,TRBJ1-1
CASSLGSGGYNEQFF,TGTGCCAGCAGCTTAGGTAGCGGGGGTTACAATGAGCAGTTCTTC,.,TRBD2,TRBV7-8,TRBJ2-1
CASSLGGFRTGQNGYTF,TGTGCCAGCAGCTTAGGGGGATTTAGAACAGGGCAAAACGGCTACACCTTC,.,.,TRBV7-2,TRBJ1-2
CASSSRAGGSTDTQYF,TGTGCCAGCAGCTCCAGAGCGGGGGGAAGCACAGATACGCAGTATTTT,once,TRBD2,TRBV11-2,TRBJ2-3
CASSSLQGRNTIYF,TGTGCCAGCAGCTCCCTACAGGGACGAAACACCATATATTTT,.,.,TRBV7-2,TRBJ1-3
CASSVGGDRLYEQYF,TGTGCCAGCAGCGTAGGGGGGGACCGGCTCTACGAGCAGTACTTC,.,.,TRBV9,TRBJ2-7
CATTRQQGTENEQFF,TGTGCCACCACTAGGCAACAGGGTACTGAGAATGAGCAGTTCTTC,once,.,TRBV10-3,TRBJ2-1
CASSYGQGLGYTF,TGTGCCAGCAGTTACGGGCAGGGCCTCGGCTACACCTTC,.,.,TRBV6-5,TRBJ1-2
CASSRGYGYTF,TGTGCCAGCAGTCGGGGTTATGGCTACACCTTC,.,.,TRBV6-1,TRBJ1-2
CASSPNRFAAFF,TGTGCCAGCAGCCCCAACCGGTTCGCAGCTTTCTTT,.,.,TRBV6-5,TRBJ1-1
CASSRGGIEGDTQYF,TGCGCCAGCAGCCGCGGGGGAATAGAAGGCGATACGCAGTATTTT,.,TRBD2,TRBV5-1,TRBJ2-3
CASSTGGAKNIQYF,TGTGCCAGCAGCACCGGGGGGGCCAAAAACATTCAGTACTTC,.,TRBD2,TRBV11-1,TRBJ2-4
CASSSSSLAMSYNEQFF,TGTGCCAGCAGCTCCTCATCCTTAGCAATGTCCTACAATGAGCAGTTCTTC,.,.,TRBV11-1,TRBJ2-1
CASSEAGTGLRNTEAFF,TGTGCCAGCAGCGAGGCCGGGACAGGACTTCGGAACACTGAAGCTTTCTTT,.,TRBD1,TRBV5-6,TRBJ1-1
CASAMDTVNTEAFF,TGTGCTAGTGCCATGGACACCGTGAACACTGAAGCTTTCTTT,.,.,TRBV12-5,TRBJ1-1
CASSPTGTDGAFF,TGCGCCAGCAGCCCGACAGGGACCGACGGGGCTTTCTTT,.,TRBD1,TRBV5-1,TRBJ1-1
CASSGLRDSIYGYTF,TGTGCCAGCAGTGGGCTCAGGGACAGCATCTATGGCTACACCTTC,.,TRBD1,TRBV2,TRBJ1-2
CASKGNRVEAFF,TGTGCCAGTAAGGGGAACAGGGTTGAAGCTTTCTTT,few,.,TRBV19,TRBJ1-1
CASSLAGHPSSYNSPLHF,TGTGCCAGCAGCTTAGCGGGCCACCCCAGCTCCTATAATTCACCCCTCCACTTT,.,.,TRBV7-2,TRBJ1-6
CASSWSGGQGVEAFF,TGCGCCAGCAGTTGGTCGGGGGGGCAGGGGGTTGAAGCTTTCTTT,once,TRBD1,TRBV5-1,TRBJ1-1
CAWSNSGGPYNEQFF,TGTGCCTGGAGCAATAGCGGGGGCCCCTACAATGAGCAGTTCTTC,.,TRBD2,TRBV30,TRBJ2-1
CASSRAGVSPDTQYF,TGTGCCAGTAGTAGGGCGGGTGTGAGTCCAGATACGCAGTATTTT,.,.,TRBV19,TRBJ2-3
CASSLTGGDTEAFF,TGTGCCAGCAGCTTAACAGGAGGGGACACTGAAGCTTTCTTT,few,.,TRBV7-3,TRBJ1-1
CASSLVLAGNNEQFF,TGCGCCAGCAGCTTGGTACTAGCGGGGAACAATGAGCAGTTCTTC,.,TRBD2,TRBV5-1,TRBJ2-1
CASSLVRAGVYEQYF,TGTGCCAGCAGCTTAGTTCGAGCGGGGGTCTACGAGCAGTACTTC,.,TRBD2,TRBV11-2,TRBJ2-7
CASSQEVTRSNQPQHF,TGCGCCAGCAGCCAAGAAGTAACGAGGAGCAATCAGCCCCAGCATTTT,few,.,TRBV4-1,TRBJ1-5
CASSFGGGYGYTF,TGTGCCAGCAGCTTCGGGGGAGGCTATGGCTACACCTTC,.,.,TRBV7-9,TRBJ1-2
CASSRGTGNTEAFF,TGTGCCAGCAGCCGGGGGACGGGGAACACTGAAGCTTTCTTT,few,.,TRBV5-5,TRBJ1-1
CASSDQGTEAFF,TGCGCCAGCAGTGATCAGGGCACTGAAGCTTTCTTT,.,.,TRBV10-1,TRBJ1-1
CASSPVQGGAETQYF,TGTGCCAGCTCACCAGTACAGGGAGGGGCAGAGACCCAGTACTTC,once,.,TRBV18,TRBJ2-5
CASSLQQGAITDTQYF,TGTGCCAGCAGCCTACAACAGGGGGCGATAACAGATACGCAGTATTTT,once,TRBD1,TRBV9,TRBJ2-3
CASSFSGGFNNEQFF,TGCGCCAGCAGCTTTAGCGGGGGCTTCAACAATGAGCAGTTCTTC,.,TRBD2,TRBV5-1,TRBJ2-1
CASSTSRAYEQYF,TGTGCCAGCAGTACCTCCCGGGCCTACGAGCAGTACTTC,.,.,TRBV6-5,TRBJ2-7
CASSRGTGGRAFF,TGCGCCAGCAGTAGGGGGACAGGGGGCCGTGCTTTCTTT,.,TRBD1,TRBV10-1,TRBJ1-1
CAISAAGLTDTQYF,TGTGCCATCAGTGCGGCGGGACTCACAGATACGCAGTATTTT,.,.,TRBV10-3,TRBJ2-3